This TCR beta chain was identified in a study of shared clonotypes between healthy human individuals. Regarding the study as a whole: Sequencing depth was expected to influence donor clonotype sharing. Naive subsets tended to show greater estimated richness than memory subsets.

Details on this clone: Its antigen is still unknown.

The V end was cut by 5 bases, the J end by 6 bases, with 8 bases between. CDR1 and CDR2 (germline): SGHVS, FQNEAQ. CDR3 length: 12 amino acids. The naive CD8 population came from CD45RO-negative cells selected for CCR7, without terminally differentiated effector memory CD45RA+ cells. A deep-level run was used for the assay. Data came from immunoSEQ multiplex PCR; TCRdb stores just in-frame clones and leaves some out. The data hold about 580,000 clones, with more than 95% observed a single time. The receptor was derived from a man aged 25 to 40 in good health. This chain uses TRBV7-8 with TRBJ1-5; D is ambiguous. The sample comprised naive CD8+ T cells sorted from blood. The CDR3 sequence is CASSPWGQPQHF. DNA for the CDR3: TGTGCCAGCAGCCCGTGGGGTCAGCCCCAGCATTTT.